The rows below give T cell receptor beta chains drawn from one sample of a study of metastatic and nonmetastatic thyroid tumors. TCRdb redid the clone calls on the PCR reads using MiXCR. The sample holds 40,000 or so clones, roughly half seen once. Sequencing was done on a sample of tumor tissue. Receptors originate from a male donor with papillary thyroid cancer or a benign thyroid nodule (not recorded which). Some clones in this sample may be carry-over from other donors' samples. The CDR3 runs from the conserved cysteine through the conserved F or W. D genes are given only for firm matches. The size of a clone is reported for some rows only, either as once, few or many, or as a class for expanded clones.

j_call: TRBJ1-1; v_call: TRBV30; clone_size: NA; d_call: TRBD1; cdr3_aa: CACAIRGQGTEAFF; cdr3_nt: TGTGCCTGCGCAATCAGGGGGCAGGGCACTGAAGCTTTCTTT
j_call: TRBJ2-5; v_call: TRBV11-3; clone_size: NA; d_call: TRBD2; cdr3_aa: CASSPWTSGRAGETQYF; cdr3_nt: TGTGCCAGCAGCCCCTGGACTAGCGGGAGGGCCGGGGAGACCCAGTACTTC
j_call: TRBJ1-2; v_call: TRBV28; clone_size: few; d_call: TRBD1; cdr3_aa: CASRPPGQGNGYTF; cdr3_nt: TGTGCCAGCAGACCTCCGGGACAGGGAAATGGCTACACCTTC
j_call: TRBJ2-1; v_call: TRBV24-1; clone_size: few; d_call: TRBD1; cdr3_aa: CATSAWMTGEGYNEQFF; cdr3_nt: TGTGCCACCAGTGCGTGGATGACAGGGGAAGGATACAATGAGCAGTTCTTC
j_call: TRBJ2-7; v_call: TRBV9; clone_size: NA; d_call: NA; cdr3_aa: CASSVGSDSYEQYF; cdr3_nt: TGTGCCAGCAGCGTAGGATCGGACTCCTACGAGCAGTACTTC
j_call: TRBJ2-6; v_call: TRBV4-2; clone_size: NA; d_call: NA; cdr3_aa: CASSQDEGAGANVLTF; cdr3_nt: TGTGCCAGCAGCCAAGATGAGGGGGCTGGGGCCAACGTCCTGACTTTC
j_call: TRBJ1-5; v_call: TRBV19; clone_size: NA; d_call: NA; cdr3_aa: CASSRSLGTSATSNQPQHF; cdr3_nt: TGTGCCAGTAGCCGCAGCTTAGGGACATCAGCGACAAGCAATCAGCCCCAGCATTTT
j_call: TRBJ2-7; v_call: TRBV6-2/TRBV6-3; clone_size: NA; d_call: TRBD2; cdr3_aa: CAIRTSGRYEQYF; cdr3_nt: TGTGCCATCCGGACTAGCGGGAGATACGAGCAGTACTTC
j_call: TRBJ2-3; v_call: TRBV20-1; clone_size: NA; d_call: NA; cdr3_aa: CSARDGSLVSADTQYF; cdr3_nt: TGCAGTGCTAGAGATGGTTCACTAGTTTCCGCAGATACGCAGTATTTT
j_call: TRBJ2-1; v_call: TRBV11-1; clone_size: few; d_call: TRBD2; cdr3_aa: CASSQGLAGGPGGEQFF; cdr3_nt: TGTGCCAGCAGCCAGGGACTAGCGGGGGGGCCGGGTGGTGAGCAGTTCTTC
j_call: TRBJ2-7; v_call: TRBV11-2; clone_size: few; d_call: NA; cdr3_aa: CASSLVFLFGGEGEQYF; cdr3_nt: TGTGCCAGCAGCTTAGTTTTCCTGTTTGGGGGAGAGGGCGAGCAGTACTTC
j_call: TRBJ2-1; v_call: TRBV6-1; clone_size: few; d_call: NA; cdr3_aa: CASRSEGDVDEQFF; cdr3_nt: TGTGCCAGCAGGTCGGAAGGGGACGTCGATGAGCAGTTCTTC
j_call: TRBJ2-7; v_call: TRBV19; clone_size: NA; d_call: TRBD1; cdr3_aa: CASSSYRGRGFAYYEQYF; cdr3_nt: TGTGCCAGTAGTAGCTACAGGGGCCGGGGATTCGCCTACTACGAGCAGTACTTC
j_call: TRBJ2-3; v_call: TRBV4-1; clone_size: NA; d_call: TRBD2; cdr3_aa: CASSQTSGVRTDTQYF; cdr3_nt: TGCGCCAGCAGCCAAACTAGCGGGGTCCGCACAGATACGCAGTATTTT
j_call: TRBJ2-1; v_call: TRBV11-3; clone_size: NA; d_call: NA; cdr3_aa: CASSLDPSGRNNEQFF; cdr3_nt: TGTGCCAGCAGCTTAGATCCATCGGGACGGAACAATGAGCAGTTCTTC
j_call: TRBJ1-1; v_call: TRBV6-1; clone_size: medium-sized; d_call: NA; cdr3_aa: CASRRQHTEAFF; cdr3_nt: TGTGCCAGCCGGAGACAGCACACTGAAGCTTTCTTT
j_call: TRBJ2-3; v_call: TRBV12-5; clone_size: NA; d_call: TRBD2; cdr3_aa: CASGTSGGRRDTQYF; cdr3_nt: TGTGCTAGTGGCACTAGCGGGGGGAGGAGGGATACGCAGTATTTT
j_call: TRBJ2-3; v_call: TRBV15; clone_size: few; d_call: NA; cdr3_aa: CSTSRAGPDTQYF; cdr3_nt: TGTTCCACCAGCAGGGCGGGGCCAGATACGCAGTATTTT
j_call: TRBJ2-3; v_call: TRBV12-3/TRBV12-4; clone_size: NA; d_call: NA; cdr3_aa: CASSPGLEITDTQYF; cdr3_nt: TGTGCCAGCAGCCCGGGCCTAGAGATCACAGATACGCAGTATTTT
j_call: TRBJ2-5; v_call: TRBV7-9; clone_size: many; d_call: TRBD1; cdr3_aa: CASSRRGQAQETQYF; cdr3_nt: TGTGCCAGCAGCCGAAGGGGACAGGCCCAAGAGACCCAGTACTTC
j_call: TRBJ2-7; v_call: TRBV20-1; clone_size: few; d_call: TRBD2; cdr3_aa: CSARRFSGGVLYEQYF; cdr3_nt: TGCAGTGCTAGAAGGTTCAGCGGGGGGGTCCTCTACGAGCAGTACTTC
j_call: TRBJ1-4; v_call: TRBV19; clone_size: once; d_call: NA; cdr3_aa: CASIPSHSATNEKLFF; cdr3_nt: TGTGCCAGTATCCCTTCACACAGTGCAACTAATGAAAAACTGTTTTTT
j_call: TRBJ2-7; v_call: TRBV7-2; clone_size: NA; d_call: NA; cdr3_aa: CASSLRDEAYNEQYF; cdr3_nt: TGTGCCAGCAGCCTTCGGGACGAGGCCTATAACGAGCAGTACTTC
j_call: TRBJ2-1; v_call: TRBV30; clone_size: NA; d_call: TRBD2; cdr3_aa: CAWSVSLAGGNEQFF; cdr3_nt: TGTGCCTGGAGTGTAAGCCTAGCGGGAGGCAATGAGCAGTTCTTC
j_call: TRBJ2-7; v_call: TRBV7-8; clone_size: NA; d_call: NA; cdr3_aa: CASSLGPPSYEQYF; cdr3_nt: TGTGCCAGCAGCTTGGGGCCTCCGTCCTACGAGCAGTACTTC
j_call: TRBJ2-3; v_call: TRBV5-1; clone_size: once; d_call: TRBD1; cdr3_aa: CASSLAIGQGASTDTQYF; cdr3_nt: TGCGCCAGCAGCTTGGCCATTGGACAGGGGGCTAGCACAGATACGCAGTATTTT
j_call: TRBJ1-4; v_call: TRBV20-1; clone_size: once; d_call: NA; cdr3_aa: CSARRTSDNEKLFF; cdr3_nt: TGCAGTGCTCGCCGGACCTCAGATAATGAAAAACTGTTTTTT
j_call: TRBJ1-5; v_call: TRBV20-1; clone_size: NA; d_call: NA; cdr3_aa: CSARDLGSEIEPQHF; cdr3_nt: TGCAGTGCTAGAGATCTCGGCTCTGAAATTGAGCCCCAGCATTTT
j_call: TRBJ1-4; v_call: TRBV2; clone_size: NA; d_call: TRBD1; cdr3_aa: CASSQDSGGGRSWLFF; cdr3_nt: TGTGCCAGCAGTCAAGATTCAGGGGGCGGTAGGTCGTGGCTGTTTTTT
j_call: TRBJ2-1; v_call: TRBV19; clone_size: NA; d_call: TRBD1; cdr3_aa: CATQNRGLSYNEQFF; cdr3_nt: TGTGCCACCCAAAATAGGGGGCTCTCCTACAATGAGCAGTTCTTC
j_call: TRBJ1-1; v_call: TRBV27; clone_size: NA; d_call: TRBD1; cdr3_aa: CASSLRSGGNEAFF; cdr3_nt: TGTGCCAGCAGTTTAAGGTCAGGGGGCAATGAAGCTTTCTTT
j_call: TRBJ2-2; v_call: TRBV7-9; clone_size: NA; d_call: NA; cdr3_aa: CASSLRGGNTGELFF; cdr3_nt: TGTGCCAGCAGCCTCAGGGGGGGGAACACCGGGGAGCTGTTTTTT
j_call: TRBJ2-1; v_call: TRBV11-2; clone_size: NA; d_call: NA; cdr3_aa: CASSFKNNEQFF; cdr3_nt: TGTGCCAGCAGCTTTAAAAACAATGAGCAGTTCTTC
j_call: TRBJ1-4; v_call: TRBV27; clone_size: few; d_call: TRBD1; cdr3_aa: CASSFQGGEKLFF; cdr3_nt: TGTGCCAGCAGTTTCCAAGGGGGCGAAAAACTGTTTTTT
j_call: TRBJ2-7; v_call: TRBV7-8; clone_size: NA; d_call: NA; cdr3_aa: CASSWGSNLAYEQYF; cdr3_nt: TGTGCCAGCAGCTGGGGGTCTAATCTCGCCTACGAGCAGTACTTC
j_call: TRBJ1-4; v_call: TRBV12-3/TRBV12-4; clone_size: few; d_call: NA; cdr3_aa: CASSLRGLLHEKLFF; cdr3_nt: TGTGCCAGCAGTTTAAGAGGCCTCCTTCATGAAAAACTGTTTTTT
j_call: TRBJ2-7; v_call: TRBV30; clone_size: NA; d_call: NA; cdr3_aa: CAWSPGGYEQYF; cdr3_nt: TGTGCCTGGAGTCCCGGGGGTTACGAGCAGTACTTC
j_call: TRBJ1-2; v_call: TRBV19; clone_size: few; d_call: NA; cdr3_aa: CASRWGTDGYTF; cdr3_nt: TGTGCCAGTAGGTGGGGAACTGATGGCTACACCTTC
j_call: TRBJ1-5; v_call: TRBV4-2; clone_size: NA; d_call: NA; cdr3_aa: CASSQEGAGNQPQHF; cdr3_nt: TGTGCCAGCAGCCAAGAGGGGGCAGGGAATCAGCCCCAGCATTTT
j_call: TRBJ1-2; v_call: TRBV20-1; clone_size: NA; d_call: NA; cdr3_aa: CSASWVYGYTF; cdr3_nt: TGCAGTGCTAGTTGGGTCTATGGCTACACCTTC
j_call: TRBJ1-2; v_call: TRBV6-6; clone_size: NA; d_call: NA; cdr3_aa: CASSLSQGGDGYTF; cdr3_nt: TGTGCCAGCAGTTTGAGCCAGGGAGGCGATGGCTACACCTTC
j_call: TRBJ2-1; v_call: TRBV28; clone_size: NA; d_call: NA; cdr3_aa: CASSLRNPPNEQFF; cdr3_nt: TGTGCCAGCAGTTTAAGGAATCCTCCCAATGAGCAGTTCTTC
j_call: TRBJ1-1; v_call: TRBV12-3/TRBV12-4; clone_size: NA; d_call: NA; cdr3_aa: CASSREQAFF; cdr3_nt: TGTGCCAGCAGCAGGGAGCAGGCTTTCTTT
j_call: TRBJ2-1; v_call: TRBV6-2/TRBV6-3; clone_size: NA; d_call: NA; cdr3_aa: CASGAGEIYNEQFF; cdr3_nt: TGTGCCAGCGGGGCAGGGGAAATCTACAATGAGCAGTTCTTC
j_call: TRBJ2-3; v_call: TRBV30; clone_size: NA; d_call: TRBD2; cdr3_aa: CAWSPTSGVAYTQYF; cdr3_nt: TGTGCCTGGAGCCCAACTAGCGGGGTGGCATATACGCAGTATTTT
j_call: TRBJ1-1; v_call: TRBV7-3; clone_size: NA; d_call: NA; cdr3_aa: CASSFTFEKSGQPRSTEAFF; cdr3_nt: TGTGCCAGCAGCTTTACGTTCGAGAAGAGTGGACAGCCGCGGAGCACTGAAGCTTTCTTT
j_call: TRBJ1-2; v_call: TRBV5-1; clone_size: NA; d_call: NA; cdr3_aa: CASSFSSEGYTF; cdr3_nt: TGCGCCAGCAGCTTCTCCTCTGAAGGCTACACCTTC
j_call: TRBJ2-2; v_call: TRBV20-1; clone_size: NA; d_call: NA; cdr3_aa: CSAPVGGGSGELFF; cdr3_nt: TGCAGTGCCCCGGTAGGGGGGGGGTCCGGGGAGCTGTTTTTT
j_call: TRBJ2-1; v_call: TRBV5-1; clone_size: many; d_call: TRBD1; cdr3_aa: CASSPEQGARSDEQFF; cdr3_nt: TGCGCCAGCAGCCCCGAACAGGGGGCAAGATCCGATGAGCAGTTCTTC
j_call: TRBJ2-2; v_call: TRBV6-5; clone_size: NA; d_call: NA; cdr3_aa: CASSYELTGELFF; cdr3_nt: TGTGCCAGCAGTTACGAATTGACCGGGGAGCTGTTTTTT
j_call: TRBJ2-1; v_call: TRBV6-1; clone_size: NA; d_call: TRBD1; cdr3_aa: CASRRTGYSNEQFF; cdr3_nt: TGTGCCAGCAGACGGACAGGGTATAGTAATGAGCAGTTCTTC